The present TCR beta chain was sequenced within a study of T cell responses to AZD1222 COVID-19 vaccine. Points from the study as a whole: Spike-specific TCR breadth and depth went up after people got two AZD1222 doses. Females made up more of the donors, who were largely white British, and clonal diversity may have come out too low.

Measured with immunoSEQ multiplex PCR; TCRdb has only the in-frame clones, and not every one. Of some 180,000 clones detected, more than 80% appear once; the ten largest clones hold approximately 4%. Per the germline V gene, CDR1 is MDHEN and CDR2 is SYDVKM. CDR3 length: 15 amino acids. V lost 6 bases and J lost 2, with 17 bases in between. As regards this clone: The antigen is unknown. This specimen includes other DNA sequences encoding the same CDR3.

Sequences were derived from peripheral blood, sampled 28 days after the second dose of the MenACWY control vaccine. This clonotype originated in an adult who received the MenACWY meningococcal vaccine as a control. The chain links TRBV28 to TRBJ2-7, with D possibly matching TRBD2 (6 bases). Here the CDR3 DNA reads TGTGCCAGCAGCCCACCCGGGGGAGCGCCCTACGAGCAGTACTTC. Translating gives CASSPPGGAPYEQYF.